This entry lists 32 T cell receptor beta chains sequenced from one sample in a study of shared clonotypes between healthy human individuals. Measured with immunoSEQ multiplex PCR; TCRdb has only the in-frame clones, and not every one. The data show 2 million to 2.5 million clones, just over 90% seen once. Sequences were obtained from naive CD4+ T cells from PBMCs. The sample's subset: CD45RA+ positively selected. These receptors came from a man aged 18 to 30 in good health. Some clones in this sample may be carry-over from other donors' samples.

This chain links TRBV28 with TRBJ2-7; D perhaps matches TRBD1 (5 bases). This CDR3 is 12 amino acids long. V was trimmed by 8 bases and J by 2 bases, leaving 10 bases between them. Germline V gene data show CDR1 as MDHEN and CDR2 as SYDVKM. In DNA, the CDR3 is TGTGCCAGCTTCGACAGAGCCTACGAGCAGTACTTC. Protein sequence: CASFDRAYEQYF.

The gene calls are TRBV7-2 and TRBJ2-7, with TRBD2 matching 11 bases. With 5 bases clipped from V and 2 bases from J, the junction kept 5 bases outside the gene matches. Per germline, CDR1 SGHTA and CDR2 FQGNSA. The CDR3 is 15 residues long. Here the CDR3 reads CASSPRTSGPYEQYF. The CDR3 coding sequence is TGTGCCAGCAGCCCAAGGACTAGCGGGCCCTACGAGCAGTACTTC.

The gene calls are TRBV18 and TRBJ2-7; D ambiguous. The V gene's germline CDR1 is KGHSH and CDR2 LQKENI. V lost 3 bases and J lost 4, with 10 bases in between. The CDR3 length is 13 residues. The CDR3 DNA sequence: TGTGCCAGCTCACCGGGGTCCGGGTACGAGCAGTACTTC. Its translation is CASSPGSGYEQYF.

The chain links TRBV9 to TRBJ2-5; 8 nucleotides line up with TRBD2. V lost 2 bases to trimming and J lost 0 bases; unmatched junction nucleotides: 0. The CDR3 spans 14 residues. Germline-derived CDR1 and CDR2 are SGDLS and YYNGEE. CDR3 DNA: TGTGCCAGCAGCGTGACTAGCGACCAAGAGACCCAGTACTTC. Protein sequence: CASSVTSDQETQYF.

Note on this clone: Other DNA variants within this sample encode the same CDR3. The rearrangement joins TRBV28 to TRBJ1-3; 8 bases agree with TRBD1. V shed 2 bases and J 0 bases; nucleotides not matched to a gene: 0. CDR1 MDHEN and CDR2 SYDVKM come from the germline V gene. The CDR3 is 15 amino acids. The CDR3 sequence: CASSLQGASGNTIYF. Written as DNA, the CDR3 is TGTGCCAGCAGTTTACAGGGGGCCTCTGGAAACACCATATATTTT.

The chain is built from TRBV2 and TRBJ2-7; 8 bases are shared with TRBD2. Germline values: CDR1 SNHLY, CDR2 FYNNEI. The CDR3 runs 15 residues. Losses at the gene ends were 8 bases for V and 6 bases for J; bases not matched to a gene: 15. CDR3 sequence (DNA): TGTGCCAGCGGGTCTACCGGGACTAGTCCCGGCGAGCAGTACTTC. As protein: CASGSTGTSPGEQYF.

The V call is TRBV18, the J call TRBJ2-3, with D unclear. Germline V CDR1 and CDR2: KGHSH, LQKENI. The length of the CDR3 is 14 residues. Trimming left V 3 bases short and J 4 bases short, with 11 bases between. For the CDR3, the DNA is TGTGCCAGCTCACCGATGTCGGTCCCAGATACGCAGTATTTT. It encodes CASSPMSVPDTQYF.

The rearrangement joins TRBV5-4 to TRBJ2-2, with D maybe TRBD2 (6 bases). The germline CDR1 and CDR2 sequences are SGHNT and YYREEE (reference sequence). Trimming removed 3 bases from V and 6 bases from J, with 12 bases in between. CDR3 length equals 14 residues. As DNA, the CDR3 is TGTGCCAGCAGCTCCGGGACTGGGCCCGGGGAGCTGTTTTTT. This sequence encodes CASSSGTGPGELFF.

Notes on this clone: Other DNA sequences within the sample encode an identical CDR3. This chain joins TRBV5-1 and TRBJ2-1, with 14 bases fitting TRBD2. The CDR3 length is 15 residues. Germline loops: CDR1 SGHRS, CDR2 YFSETQ. Unmatched junction bases numbered 2, after V lost 0 bases and J lost 9 bases. Here the CDR3 DNA reads TGCGCCAGCAGCTTGGGACTAGCGGGAGGGTCTGAGCAGTTCTTC. Translated, it gives CASSLGLAGGSEQFF.

The chain has TRBV18 and TRBJ2-7, with 8 nucleotides matching TRBD1. Trimming removed 3 bases from V and 2 bases from J; junction bases left unmatched: 3. The germline gives CDR1 KGHSH, CDR2 LQKENI. There are 14 residues in the CDR3. The CDR3 protein is CASSPQGAAYEQYF. CDR3 nucleotide sequence: TGTGCCAGCTCACCGCAGGGGGCGGCCTACGAGCAGTACTTC.

The chain links TRBV11-3 to TRBJ2-7, with 7 positions matching TRBD2. Trimming at V came to 2 bases and at J to 2 bases, leaving 6 bases not matched to a gene. Germline V gene sequence: CDR1 SGHNT, CDR2 YENEEA. This CDR3 contains 15 residues. CDR3 sequence (DNA): TGTGCCAGCAGCTTACGTAGCGGGCCACCCTACGAGCAGTACTTC. This codes for CASSLRSGPPYEQYF. Using reference TRBV11-3 and TRBJ2-7 for the parts outside the CDR3, the full variable domain is EAGVVQSPRYKIIEKKQPVAFWCNPISGHNTLYWYLQNLGQGPELLIRYENEEAVDDSQLPKDRFSAERLKGVDSTLKIQPAELGDSAVYLCASSLRSGPPYEQYFGPGTRLTVT.

The rearrangement uses TRBV11-3 and TRBJ2-5; no firm D call. The CDR3 length is 13 residues. Germline CDR1 reads SGHNT; CDR2 reads YENEEA. V gave up 5 bases and J gave up 0 bases, with 7 bases separating them. CDR3 DNA sequence: TGTGCCAGCAGCGGCGGATACCAAGAGACCCAGTACTTC. This translates into CASSGGYQETQYF. Filled out from reference TRBV11-3 and TRBJ2-5, the complete variable domain reads EAGVVQSPRYKIIEKKQPVAFWCNPISGHNTLYWYLQNLGQGPELLIRYENEEAVDDSQLPKDRFSAERLKGVDSTLKIQPAELGDSAVYLCASSGGYQETQYFGPGTRLLVL.

V usage is TRBV2 and J usage is TRBJ2-1; 8 bases fit TRBD2. The CDR3 sequence is 12 residues long. Germline CDR1 reads SNHLY; CDR2 reads FYNNEI. With 2 bases clipped from V and 11 bases from J, the junction kept 2 bases outside the gene matches. CDR3 bases: TGTGCCAGCAGTGAAATAGCGGGGCAGCAGTTCTTC. Its protein is CASSEIAGQQFF.

The chain recombines TRBV4-3 with TRBJ2-3, with TRBD1 matching 7 bases. The CDR3 length is 18 residues. Germline V lookup: CDR1 LGHNA, CDR2 YSLEER. With 4 bases clipped from V and 2 bases from J, the junction kept 15 bases outside the gene matches. The CDR3 bases are TGCGCCAGCAGCCGACGACTAACAGGGGAGACTTTCACAGATACGCAGTATTTT. Its protein product is CASSRRLTGETFTDTQYF.

The chain combines TRBV15 with TRBJ1-2, with 7 bases matching TRBD1. CDR1 is LNHNV, CDR2 YYDKDF, per germline (reference sequence). V lost 3 bases and J lost 2; bases outside the gene matches: 6. The CDR3 runs 15 residues. CDR3 sequence reads: CATSSGTELNYGYTF. DNA of the CDR3: TGTGCCACCAGCAGTGGGACAGAATTAAACTATGGCTACACCTTC. The variable domain in full, with the rest retrieved from reference TRBV15 and TRBJ1-2, is DAMVIQNPRYQVTQFGKPVTLSCSQTLNHNVMYWYQQKSSQAPKLLFHYYDKDFNNEADTPDNFQSRRPNTSFCFLDIRSPGLGDTAMYLCATSSGTELNYGYTFGSGTRLTVV.

The V gene is TRBV21-1, the J gene TRBJ2-3; TRBD1 is the table's D call, not checked against the DNA. TRBV21-1 is shown as a pseudogene. The CDR3 covers 14 residues. The CDR3 sequence is CASRKGPRSDTQYF. Written as DNA, the CDR3 is TGTGCCAGCAGGAAAGGGCCAAGATCAGATACGCAGTATTTT.

This chain uses TRBV28 with TRBJ2-7, with a tentative D call TRBD1 (6 bases). Germline V gene sequence: CDR1 MDHEN, CDR2 SYDVKM. This CDR3 spans 13 amino acids. Trimming left V 6 bases short and J 2 bases short, with 11 bases between. CDR3 in amino acids: CASSRDIPYEQYF. The CDR3 DNA reads as TGTGCCAGCAGCAGGGACATACCCTACGAGCAGTACTTC.

This rearrangement joins TRBV5-1 to TRBJ2-1; 8 nucleotides align to TRBD2. The V gene end was trimmed by 6 bases and the J gene end by 7 bases; junction bases not matched to a gene: 12. CDR1 and CDR2 from the germline V gene are SGHRS and YFSETQ. This CDR3 has 15 residues. CDR3 sequence (DNA): TGCGCCAGCACGGCGGGTGCAGCGGGGGAAAATGAGCAGTTCTTC. This codes for CASTAGAAGENEQFF.

V usage is TRBV6-1 and J usage is TRBJ2-5; 8 bases align to TRBD2. V shed 8 bases and J 6 bases; nucleotides not matched to a gene: 5. The germline V gene has CDR1 MNHNS and CDR2 SASEGT. The length of the CDR3 is 12 residues. The CDR3 spells CASWSGGQTQYF. The CDR3 DNA reads as TGTGCCAGCTGGAGCGGGGGTCAGACCCAGTACTTC.

In nucleotides, the CDR3 is TGTGCCAGCAGGACAGAACAAGAGACCCAGTACTTC. Protein: CASRTEQETQYF. The chain links TRBV6-5 to TRBJ2-5, with a weak D call TRBD1 (5 bases). With 6 bases removed from V and 2 bases from J, the gap between germline ends came to 7 bases. Germline V gives CDR1 MNHEY, CDR2 SVGAGI. The CDR3 spans 12 residues.

The chain joins TRBV9 to TRBJ2-6, with TRBD1 identical over 9 bases. Germline assignment: CDR1 SGDLS and CDR2 YYNGEE. The trim removed 3 bases at V and 2 bases at J, leaving 9 bases unmatched. The CDR3 consists of 18 residues. For the CDR3, the DNA is TGTGCCAGCAGCGCCCGGACAGGGGCTGTAACTGGGGCCAACGTCCTGACTTTC. The encoded protein is CASSARTGAVTGANVLTF.

This chain joins TRBV28 and TRBJ2-7; D possibly corresponds to TRBD2 (6 bases). This CDR3 comprises 11 residues. Germline values: CDR1 MDHEN, CDR2 SYDVKM. Trimming removed 8 bases from V and 6 bases from J, with 11 bases in between. The CDR3 is CASGRLVEQYF. The CDR3 DNA reads TGTGCCAGCGGGAGGTTGGTCGAGCAGTACTTC.

This chain uses TRBV28 with TRBJ1-4; D may be TRBD1 (5 bases). The germline V gene has CDR1 MDHEN and CDR2 SYDVKM. Trimming took 3 bases from V and 7 from J, leaving 15 bases between them. The CDR3 extends over 15 amino acids. CDR3: CASSLGRAAVEKLFF. The CDR3 nucleotides are TGTGCCAGCAGTTTGGGCAGGGCGGCGGTTGAAAAACTGTTTTTT.

This chain connects TRBV6-1 to TRBJ2-7; D is ambiguous. V lost 2 bases and J lost 0, with 8 bases in between. The length of the CDR3 is 14 residues. Germline CDR1 is MNHNS and CDR2 is SASEGT. CDR3 coding DNA: TGTGCCAGCAGTGAAAACGCGTACTCCTACGAGCAGTACTTC. The encoded protein is CASSENAYSYEQYF.

This rearrangement joins TRBV2 to TRBJ2-6; unclear D gene. Germline V gives CDR1 SNHLY, CDR2 FYNNEI. With 6 bases removed from V and 4 bases from J, the gap between germline ends came to 19 bases. The CDR3 is made up of 17 amino acids. The CDR3, as DNA: TGTGCCAGCAGGGGCCTGGGGTCGGTTAAGGGGGCCAACGTCCTGACTTTC. As protein: CASRGLGSVKGANVLTF.

The genes are TRBV5-4 and TRBJ1-1; D unclear. Germline loops: CDR1 SGHNT, CDR2 YYREEE (reference sequence). This CDR3 comprises 15 residues. The ends were cut back, 0 bases at V and 2 bases at J, with 11 bases in the middle. The CDR3 sequence is CASSLGVGQNTEAFF. CDR3 DNA sequence: TGTGCCAGCAGCTTGGGAGTCGGTCAAAACACTGAAGCTTTCTTT.

The J gene is TRBJ2-7, the V gene TRBV27; a weak D match, TRBD2 (7 bases). The CDR3 sequence is 15 residues long. From germline, CDR1 is MNHEY and CDR2 SMNVEV (reference sequence). V was pared by 5 bases and J by 2 bases, with 16 bases between. This CDR3 reads CASSPAPGGTYEQYF. In DNA, the CDR3 is TGTGCCAGCAGTCCCGCCCCGGGGGGCACCTACGAGCAGTACTTC.

Of note for this clone: This same CDR3 is encoded by further DNA sequences in the sample. The chain couples TRBV9 to TRBJ1-3; D remains ambiguous. Deletions cut 2 bases from V and 3 bases from J, with 0 bases between. The CDR3 is made up of 11 amino acids. Per the germline V gene, CDR1 is SGDLS and CDR2 is YYNGEE. CDR3 in DNA: TGTGCCAGCAGCGTTGGAAACACCATATATTTT. Translating it yields CASSVGNTIYF.

The chain joins TRBV27 to TRBJ1-2; D is uncertain. V lost 0 bases, J lost 7 bases, and 18 bases lay in between. Germline loops: CDR1 MNHEY, CDR2 SMNVEV (reference sequence). The length of the CDR3 is 16 residues. The CDR3 coding sequence is TGTGCCAGCAGTTTATCGCGCCCCCAGGTGGGTTCTGGCTACACCTTC. It is translated as CASSLSRPQVGSGYTF.

The gene calls are TRBV6-1 and TRBJ2-1; TRBD1 is a possible D gene (5 bases). V was clipped by 4 bases and J by 0 bases, with 7 bases between them. The germline V gene encodes CDR1 MNHNS and CDR2 SASEGT. CDR3 size: 14 residues. CDR3 loop: CASSAQVSYNEQFF. In nucleotides, the CDR3 is TGTGCCAGCAGTGCACAGGTCTCCTACAATGAGCAGTTCTTC.

The chain recombines TRBV6-5 with TRBJ2-7; possible D gene TRBD1, 6 bases. V dropped 6 bases and J dropped 12 bases, with 15 bases sitting between them. The CDR3 is 11 residues long. Germline CDR1 is MNHEY and CDR2 is SVGAGI. The CDR3 sequence: CASSYTGFLYF. DNA of the CDR3: TGTGCCAGCAGCTATACAGGGTTCCTGTACTTC.

This clone was recorded a few times. The chain has TRBV2 and TRBJ1-1; D unresolved. The germline gives CDR1 SNHLY, CDR2 FYNNEI. V dropped 9 bases and J dropped 0 bases, with 8 bases sitting between them. The CDR3 is made up of 12 amino acids. CDR3: CASLRMNTEAFF. CDR3 bases: TGTGCCAGTCTAAGAATGAACACTGAAGCTTTCTTT.